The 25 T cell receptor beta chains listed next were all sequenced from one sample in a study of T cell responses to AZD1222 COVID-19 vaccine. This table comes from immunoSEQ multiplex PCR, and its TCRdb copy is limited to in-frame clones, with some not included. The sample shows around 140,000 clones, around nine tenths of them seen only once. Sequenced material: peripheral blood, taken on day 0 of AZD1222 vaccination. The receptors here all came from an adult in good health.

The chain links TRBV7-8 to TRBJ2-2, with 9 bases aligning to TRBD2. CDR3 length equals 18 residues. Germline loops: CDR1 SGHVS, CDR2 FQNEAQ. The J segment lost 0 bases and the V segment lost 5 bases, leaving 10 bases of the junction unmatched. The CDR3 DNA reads TGTGCCAGCAGCCCCAGGAGCGGGGGGACGGCGAACACCGGGGAGCTGTTTTTT. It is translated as CASSPRSGGTANTGELFF. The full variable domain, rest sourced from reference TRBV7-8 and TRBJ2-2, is GAGVSQSPRYKVAKRGQDVALRCDPISGHVSLFWYQQALGQGPEFLTYFQNEAQLDKSGLPSDRFFAERPEGSVSTLKIQRTQQEDSAVYLCASSPRSGGTANTGELFFGEGSRLTVL.

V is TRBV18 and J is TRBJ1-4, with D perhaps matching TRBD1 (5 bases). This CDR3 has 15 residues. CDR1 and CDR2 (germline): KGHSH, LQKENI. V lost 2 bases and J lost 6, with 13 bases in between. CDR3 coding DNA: TGTGCCAGCTCACCAGTTACCGGGGGGGATGAAAAACTGTTTTTT. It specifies CASSPVTGGDEKLFF.

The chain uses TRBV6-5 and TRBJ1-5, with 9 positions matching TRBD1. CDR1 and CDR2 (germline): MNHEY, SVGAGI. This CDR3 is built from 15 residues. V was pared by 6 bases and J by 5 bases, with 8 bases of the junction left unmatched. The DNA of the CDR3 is TGTGCCAGCAGCTTAGGACAGGGGAGGGATCAGCCCCAGCATTTT. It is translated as CASSLGQGRDQPQHF.

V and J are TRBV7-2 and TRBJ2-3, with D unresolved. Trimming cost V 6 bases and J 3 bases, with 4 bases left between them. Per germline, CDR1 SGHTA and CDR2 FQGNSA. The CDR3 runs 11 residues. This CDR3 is CASSLTDTQYF. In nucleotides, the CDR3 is TGTGCCAGCAGTTTGACAGATACGCAGTATTTT. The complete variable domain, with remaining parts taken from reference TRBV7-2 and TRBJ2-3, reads GAGVSQSPSNKVTEKGKDVELRCDPISGHTALYWYRQSLGQGLEFLIYFQGNSAPDKSGLPSDRFSAERTGGSVSTLTIQRTQQEDSAVYLCASSLTDTQYFGPGTRLTVL.

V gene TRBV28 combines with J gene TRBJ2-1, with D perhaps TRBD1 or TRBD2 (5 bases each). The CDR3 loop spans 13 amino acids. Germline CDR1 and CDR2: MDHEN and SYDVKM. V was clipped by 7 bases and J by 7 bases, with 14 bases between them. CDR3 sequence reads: CASTGRRGNEQFF. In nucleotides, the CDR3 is TGTGCCAGCACGGGGCGCCGAGGGAATGAGCAGTTCTTC.

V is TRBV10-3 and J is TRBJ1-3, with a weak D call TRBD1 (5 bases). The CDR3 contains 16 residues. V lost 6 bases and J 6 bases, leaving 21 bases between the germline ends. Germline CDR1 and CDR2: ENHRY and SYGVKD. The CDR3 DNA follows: TGTGCCATCAGCCATCCGGGGAAGGGGAACTTAAACACCATATATTTT. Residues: CAISHPGKGNLNTIYF.

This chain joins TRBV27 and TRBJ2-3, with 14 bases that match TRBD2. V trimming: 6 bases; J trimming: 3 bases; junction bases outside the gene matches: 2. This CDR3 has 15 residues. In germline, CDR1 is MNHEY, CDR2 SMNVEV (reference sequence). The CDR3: CASSRTSGRTDTQYF. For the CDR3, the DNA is TGTGCCAGCAGCAGGACTAGCGGGAGGACAGATACGCAGTATTTT.

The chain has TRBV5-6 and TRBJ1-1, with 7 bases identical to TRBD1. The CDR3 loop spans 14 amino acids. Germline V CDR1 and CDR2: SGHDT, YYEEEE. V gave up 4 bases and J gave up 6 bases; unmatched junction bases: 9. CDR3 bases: TGTGCCAGCAGCCCTACGACAGGGCGCGCTGAAGCTTTCTTT. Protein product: CASSPTTGRAEAFF.

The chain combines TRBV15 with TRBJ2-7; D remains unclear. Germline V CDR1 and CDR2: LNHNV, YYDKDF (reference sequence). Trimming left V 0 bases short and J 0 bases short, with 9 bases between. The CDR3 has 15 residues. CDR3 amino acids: CATSREARGSYEQYF. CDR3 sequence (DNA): TGTGCCACCAGCAGAGAGGCCAGAGGCTCCTACGAGCAGTACTTC.

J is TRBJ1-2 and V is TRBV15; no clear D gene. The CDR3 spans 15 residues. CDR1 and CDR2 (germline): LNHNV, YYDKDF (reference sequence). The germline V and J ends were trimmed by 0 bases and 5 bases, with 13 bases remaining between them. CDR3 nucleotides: TGTGCCACCAGCAGAGATTGGGGAAGACAATATGGCTACACCTTC. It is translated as CATSRDWGRQYGYTF.

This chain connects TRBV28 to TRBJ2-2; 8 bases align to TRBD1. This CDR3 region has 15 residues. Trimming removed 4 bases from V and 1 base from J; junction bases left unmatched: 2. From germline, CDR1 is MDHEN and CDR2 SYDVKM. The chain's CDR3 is CASSSGQVNTGELFF. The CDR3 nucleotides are TGTGCCAGCAGTTCGGGACAGGTGAACACCGGGGAGCTGTTTTTT.

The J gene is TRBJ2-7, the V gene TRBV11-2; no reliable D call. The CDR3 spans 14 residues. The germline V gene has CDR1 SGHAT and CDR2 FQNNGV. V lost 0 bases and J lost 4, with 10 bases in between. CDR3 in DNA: TGTGCCAGCAGCTTAGAGATTCTCGGGTACGAGCAGTACTTC. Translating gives CASSLEILGYEQYF. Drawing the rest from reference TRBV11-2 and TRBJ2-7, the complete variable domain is EAGVAQSPRYKIIEKRQSVAFWCNPISGHATLYWYQQILGQGPKLLIQFQNNGVVDDSQLPKDRFSAERLKGVDSTLKIQPAKLEDSAVYLCASSLEILGYEQYFGPGTRLTVT.

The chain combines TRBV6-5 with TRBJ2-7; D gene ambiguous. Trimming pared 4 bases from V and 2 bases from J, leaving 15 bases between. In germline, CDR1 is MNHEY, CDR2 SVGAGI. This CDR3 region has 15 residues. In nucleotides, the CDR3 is TGTGCCAGCAGTTCCGACGCTATTGGAACCTACGAGCAGTACTTC. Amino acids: CASSSDAIGTYEQYF.

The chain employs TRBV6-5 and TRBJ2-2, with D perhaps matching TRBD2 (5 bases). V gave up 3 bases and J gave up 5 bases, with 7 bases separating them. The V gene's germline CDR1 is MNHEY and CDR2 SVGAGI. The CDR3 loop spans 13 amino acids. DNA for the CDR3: TGTGCCAGCAGTTATAAGCGGACCGGGGAGCTGTTTTTT. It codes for CASSYKRTGELFF.

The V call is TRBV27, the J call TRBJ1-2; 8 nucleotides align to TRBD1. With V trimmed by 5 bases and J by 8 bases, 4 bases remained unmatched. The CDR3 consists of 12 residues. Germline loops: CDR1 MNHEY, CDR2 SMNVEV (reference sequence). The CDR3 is CASSRTGWGYTF. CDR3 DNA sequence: TGTGCCAGCAGTAGGACAGGGTGGGGCTACACCTTC.

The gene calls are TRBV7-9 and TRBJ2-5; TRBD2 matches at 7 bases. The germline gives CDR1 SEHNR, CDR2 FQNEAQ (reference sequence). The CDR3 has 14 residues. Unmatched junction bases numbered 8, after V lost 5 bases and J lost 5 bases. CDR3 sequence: CASSPGLSRETQYF. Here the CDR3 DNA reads TGTGCCAGCAGCCCGGGACTATCCCGGGAGACCCAGTACTTC.

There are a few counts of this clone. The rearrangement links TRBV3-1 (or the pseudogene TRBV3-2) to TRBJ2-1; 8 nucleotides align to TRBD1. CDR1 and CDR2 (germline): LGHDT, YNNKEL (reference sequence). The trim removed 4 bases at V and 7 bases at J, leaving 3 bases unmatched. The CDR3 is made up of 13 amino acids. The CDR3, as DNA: TGTGCCAGCAGCCCGGACAGGGCAAATGAGCAGTTCTTC. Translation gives CASSPDRANEQFF.

CDR3 in DNA: TGTGCCAGCAGCTTAGAAAGCAGGGGAGGCGGCTACACCTTC. It encodes CASSLESRGGGYTF. The gene calls are TRBV7-9 and TRBJ1-2; weak D call: TRBD1 (6 bases). The CDR3 sequence is 14 residues long. Germline V gene data show CDR1 as SEHNR and CDR2 as FQNEAQ (reference sequence). With 1 base removed from V and 8 bases from J, the gap between germline ends came to 14 bases.

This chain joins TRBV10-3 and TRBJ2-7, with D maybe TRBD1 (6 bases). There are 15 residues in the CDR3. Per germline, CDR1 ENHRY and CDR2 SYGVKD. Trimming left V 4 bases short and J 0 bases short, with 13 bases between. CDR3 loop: CAISGGDMPSYEQYF. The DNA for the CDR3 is TGTGCCATCAGTGGAGGGGACATGCCCTCCTACGAGCAGTACTTC.

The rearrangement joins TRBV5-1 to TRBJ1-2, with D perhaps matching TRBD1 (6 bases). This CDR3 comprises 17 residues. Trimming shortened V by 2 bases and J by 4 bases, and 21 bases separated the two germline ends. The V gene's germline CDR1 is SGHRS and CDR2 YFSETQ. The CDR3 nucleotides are TGCGCCAGCAGCTTAAAAGGAGGACAGTATCTTATCTATGGCTACACCTTC. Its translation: CASSLKGGQYLIYGYTF.

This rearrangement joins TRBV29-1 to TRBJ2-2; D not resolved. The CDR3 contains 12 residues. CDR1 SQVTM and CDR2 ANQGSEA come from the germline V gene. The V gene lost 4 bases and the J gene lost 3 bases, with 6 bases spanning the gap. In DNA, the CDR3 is TGCAGCGTTGCACAAGACACCGGGGAGCTGTTTTTT. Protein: CSVAQDTGELFF.

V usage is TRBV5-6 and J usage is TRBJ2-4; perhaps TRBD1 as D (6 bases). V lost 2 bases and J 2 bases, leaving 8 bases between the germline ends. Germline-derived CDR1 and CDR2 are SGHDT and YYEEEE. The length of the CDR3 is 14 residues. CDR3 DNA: TGTGCCAGCAGCTTACAGGGATCCAAAAACATTCAGTACTTC. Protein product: CASSLQGSKNIQYF. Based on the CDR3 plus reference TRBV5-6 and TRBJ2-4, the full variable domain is DAGVTQSPTHLIKTRGQQVTLRCSPKSGHDTVSWYQQALGQGPQFIFQYYEEEERQRGNFPDRFSGHQFPNYSSELNVNALLLGDSALYLCASSLQGSKNIQYFGAGTRLSVL.

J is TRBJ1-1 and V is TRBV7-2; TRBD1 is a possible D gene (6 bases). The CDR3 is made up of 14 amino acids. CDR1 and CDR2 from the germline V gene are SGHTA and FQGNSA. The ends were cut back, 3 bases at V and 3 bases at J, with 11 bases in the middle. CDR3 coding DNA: TGTGCCAGCAGCTTGGGGGGCGTACACACTGAAGCTTTCTTT. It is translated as CASSLGGVHTEAFF.

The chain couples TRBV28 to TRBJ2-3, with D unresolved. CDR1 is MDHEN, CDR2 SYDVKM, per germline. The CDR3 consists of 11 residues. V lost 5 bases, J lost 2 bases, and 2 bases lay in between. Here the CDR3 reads CASSVTDTQYF. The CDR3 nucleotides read TGTGCCAGCAGTGTCACAGATACGCAGTATTTT. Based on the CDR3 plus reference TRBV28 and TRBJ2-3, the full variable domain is DVKVTQSSRYLVKRTGEKVFLECVQDMDHENMFWYRQDPGLGLRLIYFSYDVKMKEKGDIPEGYSVSREKKERFSLILESASTNQTSMYLCASSVTDTQYFGPGTRLTVL.

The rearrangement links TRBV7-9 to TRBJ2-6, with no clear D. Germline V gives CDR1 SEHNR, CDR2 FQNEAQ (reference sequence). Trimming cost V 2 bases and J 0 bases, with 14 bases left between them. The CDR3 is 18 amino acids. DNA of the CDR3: TGTGCCAGCAGCTTAAACGGCAGACCTCTCTCTGGGGCCAACGTCCTGACTTTC. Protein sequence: CASSLNGRPLSGANVLTF.